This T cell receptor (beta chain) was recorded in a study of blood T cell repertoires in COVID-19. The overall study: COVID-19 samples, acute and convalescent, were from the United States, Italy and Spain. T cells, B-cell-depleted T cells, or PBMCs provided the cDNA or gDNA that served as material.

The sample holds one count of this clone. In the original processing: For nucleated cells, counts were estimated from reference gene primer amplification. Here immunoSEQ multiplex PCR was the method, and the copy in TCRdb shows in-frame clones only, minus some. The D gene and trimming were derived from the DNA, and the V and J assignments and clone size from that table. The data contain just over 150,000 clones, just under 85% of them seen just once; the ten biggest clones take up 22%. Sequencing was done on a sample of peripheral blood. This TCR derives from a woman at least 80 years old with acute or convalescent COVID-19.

CDR3 protein: CSAPNHNEQFF. The CDR3 nucleotides are TGCAGTGCTCCTAATCACAATGAGCAGTTCTTC. V and J are TRBV20-1 and TRBJ2-1; D not resolved. Per the germline V gene, CDR1 is DFQATT and CDR2 is SNEGSKA (reference sequence). CDR3 length: 11 residues. Trimming cost V 5 bases and J 5 bases, with 7 bases left between them.